This paragraph covers one T cell receptor beta chain sequence. The antigen remains undetermined. The CDR3 spans 14 residues. CDR1 is ENHRY, CDR2 SYGVKD, per germline. Trimming took off 5 bases at V and 5 bases at J, with 16 bases between the two ends. For the second PCR, which ran for about 6 to 11 cycles, a sample-barcoded 5' primer and a J-beta primer mix were used. The yield of each sample was at least 2.5 million CDR3-containing paired-end reads. From the 5' RACE reads, TCRdb called clonotypes with MiXCR, one entry per CDR3 protein. The profile shows roughly 1,100,000 distinct CDR3 sequences, less than 25% of them singletons. These data are taken from a study of blood T cells in healthy people across ages. Total RNA extracted from each sample amounted to at least 6 micrograms. Regarding the study as a whole: Fewer expanded clones and more diversity marked long-lived versus aged donors.

These records were also assigned to another study, of T cells of mothers and their children.

The receptor was isolated from a girl aged 2 to 10 in good health. Sequencing was done on a sample of blood. This sequence joins TRBV10-3 and TRBJ2-7; D possibly corresponds to TRBD1 (6 bases). CDR3 amino acids: CAISSAGAPHEQYF. CDR3 in DNA: TGTGCCATCAGTAGTGCAGGGGCCCCCCACGAGCAGTACTTC.